These 24 T cell receptor beta chains came from one sample sequenced in a study of T cell responses to AZD1222 COVID-19 vaccine. The repertoire was sequenced with immunoSEQ multiplex PCR; TCRdb's copy has only in-frame clones and lacks some. Seen here are 120,000 to 150,000 clones, 80% to 95% observed once, and the top ten hold 3.5% to 4.5%. The material was peripheral blood, obtained 28 days after the second AZD1222 dose. The receptor set was obtained from an adult who received the AZD1222 COVID-19 vaccine.

This clone was recorded only once. V and J are TRBV5-6 and TRBJ1-2; D gene ambiguous. Deletions cut 7 bases from V and 4 bases from J, with 11 bases between. This CDR3 comprises 12 residues. The V gene's germline CDR1 is SGHDT and CDR2 YYEEEE. In nucleotides, the CDR3 is TGTGCCAGCGCCGTGCGCCTCTATGGCTACACCTTC. Its translation is CASAVRLYGYTF.

The chain has TRBV28 and TRBJ2-2, with D perhaps matching TRBD2 (5 bases). This CDR3 comprises 14 residues. Germline-derived CDR1 and CDR2 are MDHEN and SYDVKM. Trimming cost V 7 bases and J 6 bases, with 15 bases left between them. The CDR3 is CASTLNVEAGELFF. As DNA, the CDR3 is TGTGCCAGCACCCTTAACGTGGAGGCCGGGGAGCTGTTTTTT.

The chain has TRBV7-9 and TRBJ1-6, with D hard to call. Looked up from germline, CDR1 is SEHNR and CDR2 is FQNEAQ (reference sequence). Trimming removed 0 bases at V and 7 bases at J, with 10 bases between. The CDR3 is 15 residues long. CDR3 amino acids: CASSLARRSNSPLHF. CDR3 nucleotide sequence: TGTGCCAGCAGCTTAGCGAGGCGGTCAAATTCACCCCTCCACTTT.

V usage is TRBV12-3 or TRBV12-4 and J usage is TRBJ1-1; 11 bases line up with TRBD1. After removal of 4 bases from V and 8 bases from J, the junction contained 3 bases not matched to a gene. This CDR3 has 13 amino acids. In nucleotides, the CDR3 is TGTGCCAGCAGTTCGCGGACAGGGGGCGAAGCTTTCTTT. It specifies CASSSRTGGEAFF.

The V call is TRBV19, the J call TRBJ2-3; tentative D call: TRBD2 (5 bases). The length of the CDR3 is 15 residues. CDR1 is LNHDA and CDR2 is SQIVND in the germline V gene (reference sequence). Trimming pared 5 bases from V and 1 base from J, leaving 13 bases between. The CDR3 sequence is CASSLRVSGTDTQYF. In DNA form, the CDR3 reads TGTGCCAGTAGTTTGCGGGTTTCAGGCACAGATACGCAGTATTTT.

This clone was seen a single time. Other DNA sequences in the sample encode the same CDR3. The chain recombines TRBV19 with TRBJ1-5; unclear D gene. CDR1 is LNHDA, CDR2 SQIVND, per germline (reference sequence). The CDR3 covers 13 residues. The ends were cut back, 1 base at V and 4 bases at J, with 5 bases in the middle. The CDR3 DNA follows: TGTGCCAGTAGTATAGGAAATAATCAGCCCCAGCATTTT. It translates to CASSIGNNQPQHF.

This chain uses TRBV2 with TRBJ2-1; the match to TRBD2 covers 9 bases. The germline CDR1 and CDR2 sequences are SNHLY and FYNNEI. The CDR3 loop spans 18 amino acids. V shed 2 bases and J 6 bases; nucleotides not matched to a gene: 14. This CDR3 is CASSEWVAGAPRGNEQFF. The CDR3 bases are TGTGCCAGCAGTGAATGGGTAGCGGGGGCCCCTCGGGGCAATGAGCAGTTCTTC.

The V and J genes are TRBV10-3 and TRBJ1-5; no reliable D call. Germline V gene sequence: CDR1 ENHRY, CDR2 SYGVKD. There are 12 residues in the CDR3. V lost 6 bases and J lost 4, with 7 bases in between. The CDR3 DNA sequence: TGTGCCATCAGCTCGGATAATCAGCCCCAGCATTTT. It is translated as CAISSDNQPQHF.

This clone is a singleton in its sample. The chain carries TRBV28 and TRBJ1-1; a possible D gene is TRBD1 (6 bases). CDR3 length equals 15 residues. Germline V gene data show CDR1 as MDHEN and CDR2 as SYDVKM. With 6 bases removed from V and 6 bases from J, the gap between germline ends came to 20 bases. CDR3: CASRSRGILRPEAFF. Written as DNA, the CDR3 is TGTGCCAGCAGATCCAGGGGTATCCTGCGACCTGAAGCTTTCTTT.

V usage is TRBV15 and J usage is TRBJ2-2, with unresolved D. With 3 bases removed from V and 3 bases from J, the gap between germline ends came to 14 bases. The germline gives CDR1 LNHNV, CDR2 YYDKDF (reference sequence). This CDR3 has 16 amino acids. CDR3 nucleotides: TGTGCCACCAGCAGGCGTCATACTACGGACACCGGGGAGCTGTTTTTT. Protein product: CATSRRHTTDTGELFF. Filled out from reference TRBV15 and TRBJ2-2, the complete variable domain reads DAMVIQNPRYQVTQFGKPVTLSCSQTLNHNVMYWYQQKSSQAPKLLFHYYDKDFNNEADTPDNFQSRRPNTSFCFLDIRSPGLGDTAMYLCATSRRHTTDTGELFFGEGSRLTVL.

DNA for the CDR3: TGTGCCAGCAGCTTAGGGACTAGCGCCTTCACAGATACGCAGTATTTT. Its protein product is CASSLGTSAFTDTQYF. J is TRBJ2-3 and V is TRBV7-2, with 9 bases lining up with TRBD2. The germline V gene has CDR1 SGHTA and CDR2 FQGNSA. V lost 1 base to trimming and J lost 2 bases; unmatched junction nucleotides: 4. The CDR3 runs to 16 residues.

The V gene is TRBV29-1, the J gene TRBJ1-2; D unclear. The germline V gene encodes CDR1 SQVTM and CDR2 ANQGSEA. Trimming removed 5 bases at V and 8 bases at J, with 12 bases between. This CDR3 contains 11 residues. Here the CDR3 reads CSVRNFEGYTF. The CDR3 coding sequence is TGCAGCGTTCGGAATTTTGAAGGCTACACCTTC.

The J gene is TRBJ1-1, the V gene TRBV29-1; D not certain. CDR1 SQVTM and CDR2 ANQGSEA come from the germline V gene. V gave up 8 bases and J gave up 4 bases, with 20 bases separating them. There are 14 residues in the CDR3. This CDR3 is CSSIDTLRTTEAFF. Here the CDR3 DNA reads TGCAGCTCAATCGACACATTGCGTACCACTGAAGCTTTCTTT.

The chain combines TRBV20-1 with TRBJ2-3, with 11 bases aligning to TRBD2. Looked up from germline, CDR1 is DFQATT and CDR2 is SNEGSKA (reference sequence). The CDR3 is 15 amino acids. The trim removed 3 bases at V and 6 bases at J, leaving 8 bases unmatched. The CDR3 DNA reads as TGCAGTGCTAGTCCTCTAGCGGGAGGAAGGGATACGCAGTATTTT. Protein: CSASPLAGGRDTQYF.

This clone was seen once. The chain has TRBV19 and TRBJ2-1; 7 nucleotides match TRBD2. Germline lookup yields CDR1 LNHDA and CDR2 SQIVND (reference sequence). The CDR3 runs 15 residues. The trim removed 3 bases at V and 3 bases at J, leaving 5 bases unmatched. The DNA for the CDR3 is TGTGCCAGTAGTATGGGGCTAGCGGTCTACAATGAGCAGTTCTTC. Translating gives CASSMGLAVYNEQFF.

This clone was recorded once. The CDR3 spells CASSNGNIQYF. The DNA for the CDR3 is TGTGCCAGCAGCAATGGCAACATTCAGTACTTC. V usage is TRBV7-9 and J usage is TRBJ2-4; unclear D gene. The V end lost 5 bases, the J end lost 7 bases, and 6 bases lay between the germline ends. Germline V CDR1 and CDR2: SEHNR, FQNEAQ (reference sequence). There are 11 residues in the CDR3.

The rearrangement uses TRBV27 and TRBJ1-2; TRBD1 aligns across 7 bases. This CDR3 comprises 13 residues. Looked up from germline, CDR1 is MNHEY and CDR2 is SMNVEV (reference sequence). V lost 8 bases to trimming and J lost 4 bases; unmatched junction nucleotides: 7. CDR3 sequence (DNA): TGTGCCAGCCGTCAGGGGGTTGCCTATGGCTACACCTTC. Its protein product is CASRQGVAYGYTF.

This clone was picked up one time. The V call is TRBV7-6, the J call TRBJ2-7; D is perhaps TRBD1 or TRBD2 (6 bases each). The CDR3 runs to 15 residues. The V gene lost 4 bases and the J gene lost 2 bases, with 15 bases spanning the gap. Germline V gives CDR1 SGHVS, CDR2 FNYEAQ. CDR3 in amino acids: CASSSGDFGTYEQYF. DNA for the CDR3: TGTGCCAGCAGCTCAGGGGACTTCGGCACCTACGAGCAGTACTTC.

This clone was found a few times. The chain recombines TRBV18 with TRBJ2-1; D is undetermined. Germline CDR1 and CDR2: KGHSH and LQKENI. Trimming took off 0 bases at V and 8 bases at J, with 8 bases between the two ends. The CDR3 length is 13 residues. CDR3 nucleotide sequence: TGTGCCAGCTCACCACCCCGTTGGGATGAGCAGTTCTTC. Protein sequence: CASSPPRWDEQFF.

The rearrangement links TRBV28 to TRBJ2-5; no firm D call. This CDR3 spans 13 amino acids. From germline, CDR1 is MDHEN and CDR2 SYDVKM. The ends were cut back, 5 bases at V and 4 bases at J, with 11 bases in the middle. The CDR3 sequence: CASSAQTPETQYF. The CDR3 nucleotides are TGTGCCAGCAGTGCTCAGACCCCAGAGACCCAGTACTTC.

The chain employs TRBV3-1 (or the pseudogene TRBV3-2) and TRBJ2-7; D gene uncertain. Germline CDR1 and CDR2: LGHDT and YNNKEL (reference sequence). V was shortened by 2 bases and J by 7 bases, with 18 bases between the two germline ends. There are 15 residues in the CDR3. Written as DNA, the CDR3 is TGTGCCAGCAGCCAAACCGCAGGCCCTCTTTGGGAGCAGTACTTC. Translated: CASSQTAGPLWEQYF.

The chain recombines TRBV3-1 (or the pseudogene TRBV3-2) with TRBJ1-3; D unresolved. The CDR3 has 15 residues. Trimming removed 4 bases from V and 4 bases from J, with 14 bases in between. Germline V gives CDR1 LGHDT, CDR2 YNNKEL (reference sequence). CDR3 DNA: TGTGCCAGCAGCCCATGGGCCGGAAAAGGAAACACCATATATTTT. It translates to CASSPWAGKGNTIYF.

The chain is built from TRBV7-3 and TRBJ1-1; D perhaps matches TRBD1 (6 bases). V was shortened by 3 bases and J by 7 bases, with 12 bases between the two germline ends. The germline V gene encodes CDR1 SGHTA and CDR2 FQGTGA. The CDR3 consists of 13 residues. The DNA for the CDR3 is TGTGCCAGCAGCTTGGAGGGGGAGGGTGAAGCTTTCTTT. Translated, it gives CASSLEGEGEAFF. Using reference TRBV7-3 and TRBJ1-1 for the parts outside the CDR3, the full variable domain is GAGVSQTPSNKVTEKGKYVELRCDPISGHTALYWYRQSLGQGPEFLIYFQGTGAADDSGLPNDRFFAVRPEGSVSTLKIQRTERGDSAVYLCASSLEGEGEAFFGQGTRLTVV.

This sequence joins TRBV5-8 and TRBJ1-5; weak D call: TRBD1 (6 bases). This CDR3 region has 17 residues. Trimming pared 1 base from V and 6 bases from J, leaving 20 bases between. Looked up from germline, CDR1 is SGHTS and CDR2 is YDEGEE. Here the CDR3 DNA reads TGTGCCAGCAGCTTGAGGTGGGGGCGCGGGGGCATTCAGCCCCAGCATTTT. Translated: CASSLRWGRGGIQPQHF.